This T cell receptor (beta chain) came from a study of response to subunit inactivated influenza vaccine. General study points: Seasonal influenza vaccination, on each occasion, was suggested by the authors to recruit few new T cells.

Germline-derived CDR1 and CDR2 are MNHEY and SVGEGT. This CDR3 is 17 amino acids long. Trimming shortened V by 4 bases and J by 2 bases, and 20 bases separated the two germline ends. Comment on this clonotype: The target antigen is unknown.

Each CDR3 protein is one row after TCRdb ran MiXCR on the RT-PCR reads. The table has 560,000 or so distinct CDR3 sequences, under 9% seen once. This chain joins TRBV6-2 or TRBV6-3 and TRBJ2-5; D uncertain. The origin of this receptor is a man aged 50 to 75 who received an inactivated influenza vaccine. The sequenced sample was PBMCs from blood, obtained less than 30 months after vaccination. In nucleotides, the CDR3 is TGTGCCAGCAGTTCTCGTCCCCGTCCACTCAAACAAGAGACCCAGTACTTC. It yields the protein CASSSRPRPLKQETQYF.